A selection of T cell receptor beta chains follows, all from one sample in a study of CD8 T cells in ankylosing spondylitis. TCRdb itself ran the 5' RACE reads through MiXCR, one entry per CDR3 protein. In the table there are 200,000 to 250,000 distinct CDR3 sequences, 15% to 20% of which are singletons. Sequencing used blood, either unsorted or a sorted T cell fraction (not recorded which). The receptors here all came from a male donor with ankylosing spondylitis. CDR3s include the opening cysteine and the closing phenylalanine or tryptophan.

j_gene: TRBJ2-3
v_gene: TRBV12-3/TRBV12-4
CDR3aa: CASNGQNTDTQYF

j_gene: TRBJ1-1
v_gene: TRBV12-3/TRBV12-4
CDR3aa: CASRGQNTEAFF

j_gene: TRBJ2-2
v_gene: TRBV7-3
CDR3aa: CASSLVPGTGELFF

j_gene: TRBJ1-1
v_gene: TRBV10-2
CDR3aa: CASSRGAEAFF

j_gene: TRBJ2-7
v_gene: TRBV19
CDR3aa: CASKKASGSYEQYF

j_gene: TRBJ2-7
v_gene: TRBV6-5
CDR3aa: CASSLQTPTGPYEQYF

j_gene: TRBJ2-1
v_gene: TRBV9
CDR3aa: CASSLRGVPYNEQFF

j_gene: TRBJ2-7
v_gene: TRBV20-1
CDR3aa: CSATDRHYEQYF

j_gene: TRBJ1-1
v_gene: TRBV4-3
CDR3aa: CASSQDLFGQKDTEAFF

j_gene: TRBJ2-7
v_gene: TRBV6-1
CDR3aa: CARLTGQDYEQYF

j_gene: TRBJ2-3
v_gene: TRBV7-8
CDR3aa: CASSLEPGQDPSTDTQYF

j_gene: TRBJ1-2
v_gene: TRBV6-2/TRBV6-3
CDR3aa: CATSWDRGNYGYTF

j_gene: TRBJ1-2
v_gene: TRBV4-2
CDR3aa: CASSQGPMTVNYGYTF

j_gene: TRBJ2-3
v_gene: TRBV12-3/TRBV12-4
CDR3aa: CASSLLSSTDTQYF

j_gene: TRBJ2-5
v_gene: TRBV28
CDR3aa: CASSLGSGRRNLQETQYF

j_gene: TRBJ2-3
v_gene: TRBV12-3/TRBV12-4
CDR3aa: CASSPGISGRTFTDTQYF

j_gene: TRBJ2-7
v_gene: TRBV27
CDR3aa: CASSPGTSGHYEQYF

j_gene: TRBJ2-2
v_gene: TRBV6-1
CDR3aa: CASSLAYRVPLTGELFF

j_gene: TRBJ2-7
v_gene: TRBV12-1
CDR3aa: CASSFGGRTALPRSSYEQYF